This T cell receptor beta chain is from a study of blood T cell repertoires in COVID-19. About the study: PBMCs, B-cell-depleted T cells, or T cells were the source of the cDNA or gDNA that made up the material.

In the authors' methods: Amplification of reference gene primers provided the estimated nucleated cell counts. TCRdb's table, derived via immunoSEQ multiplex PCR, lists solely in-frame clones and lacks some. The V and J calls and the clone size are those of that table, but D and trimming were determined from the DNA. This sample has approximately 110,000 clones, with roughly 81% found just once. CDR1 is LNHDA and CDR2 is SQIVND in the germline V gene (reference sequence). V shed 5 bases and J shed 3 bases, with 17 bases lying between them. This CDR3 region has 15 residues. V gene TRBV19 combines with J gene TRBJ2-7, with D maybe TRBD1 (6 bases). This receptor was obtained from a human donor in a cohort sampled during active COVID-19. Sequenced material: peripheral blood. The DNA for the CDR3 is TGTGCCAGTAGTCTCTGGGACACGGAAGACTACGAGCAGTACTTC. Encoded protein: CASSLWDTEDYEQYF.